The sequence of this T cell receptor beta chain was determined in a study of beta chain features in type 1 diabetes. In germline, CDR1 is LNHDA, CDR2 SQIVND (reference sequence). After removal of 5 bases from V and 5 bases from J, the junction contained 4 bases not matched to a gene. The CDR3 spans 13 residues. Turning to this clone: Its antigen remains unknown.

The entirety of the isolated RNA underwent reverse transcription, so expressed TCRB transcripts were sequenced. Profiled with immunoSEQ multiplex PCR; TCRdb holds only in-frame clones, not every one. This table has fewer than 250,000 clones, roughly 14% appearing once. Study-wide findings and caveats: Among all four CD4+ subsets, Type 1 diabetes patients had TCRB CDR3s that were moderately but significantly shorter.

This sequence was found in a woman aged 40 to 50 in good health. The sample consisted of naive CD4+ T cells from blood. The chain uses TRBV19 and TRBJ2-3, with TRBD1 matching over 7 bases. The CDR3, as DNA: TGTGCCAGTAGTTTCGACAGGGAAGATACGCAGTATTTT. Protein sequence: CASSFDREDTQYF.